Below are 32 T cell receptor beta chains sequenced from a single sample in a study of T-cell memory formation after mild COVID-19. A single record per CDR3 protein comes from TCRdb applying MiXCR to the 5' RACE reads. The table shows 350,000 to 400,000 distinct CDR3 sequences, with about 15% occurring only once. Material: PBMCs or a T cell subset sorted from them (not recorded which). These TCRs come from a man aged 18 to 30 who had mild COVID-19 (a few samples of this study predate the infection). Cell type and time point are not known.

Many counts were recorded for this clonotype. The gene calls are TRBV29-1 and TRBJ1-1; D gene uncertain. The CDR3 loop spans 13 amino acids. Germline V CDR1 and CDR2: SQVTM, ANQGSEA. V lost 6 bases to trimming and J lost 0 bases, with 11 bases between them. The CDR3 coding sequence is TGCAGCGTAGAACTTCGGATGAACACTGAAGCTTTCTTT. Translating it yields CSVELRMNTEAFF.

J is TRBJ1-2 and V is TRBV7-2, with TRBD1 matching 8 bases. V lost 1 base to trimming and J lost 7 bases; unmatched junction nucleotides: 11. CDR1 and CDR2 (germline): SGHTA, FQGNSA. The CDR3 runs to 16 residues. The CDR3 reads CASSLVRGRSKSGYTF. DNA for the CDR3: TGTGCCAGCAGCTTAGTCAGGGGGCGCAGTAAGAGTGGCTACACCTTC.

This clonotype was detected a few times. J is TRBJ2-7 and V is TRBV5-1; the D gene could be TRBD1 or TRBD2 (5 bases each). V was pared by 3 bases and J by 2 bases, with 12 bases between. This CDR3 spans 14 amino acids. Germline assignment: CDR1 SGHRS and CDR2 YFSETQ. CDR3 region: CASSSSGTTYEQYF. The DNA of the CDR3 is TGCGCCAGCAGCTCTAGTGGGACGACCTACGAGCAGTACTTC.

In its sample, this clonotype was seen many times. This chain connects TRBV24-1 to TRBJ2-1; 10 nucleotides match TRBD2. This CDR3 comprises 16 residues. Germline trimming cut 2 bases from V and 4 bases from J; bases unmatched to any gene: 4. The V gene's germline CDR1 is KGHDR and CDR2 SFDVKD. DNA for the CDR3: TGTGCCACCAGTGATTCACTAGCGGGAAAATACAATGAGCAGTTCTTC. Encoded protein: CATSDSLAGKYNEQFF.

This chain uses TRBV24-1 with TRBJ1-5; D not certain. CDR1 and CDR2 (germline): KGHDR, SFDVKD. V lost 5 bases and J lost 0, with 7 bases in between. The CDR3 covers 14 residues. CDR3 protein: CATSGVDSNQPQHF. The DNA of the CDR3 is TGTGCCACCAGTGGAGTGGATAGCAATCAGCCCCAGCATTTT.

In its sample, this clonotype was seen a few times. The V and J genes are TRBV6-5 and TRBJ2-3, with 8 bases that match TRBD2. The CDR3 is 16 residues long. V shed 0 bases, J shed 4 bases, and the junction held 6 bases outside the gene matches. Per germline, CDR1 MNHEY and CDR2 SVGAGI. CDR3 sequence reads: CASSYSTGAGADTQYF. The DNA for the CDR3 is TGTGCCAGCAGTTACTCGACGGGAGCGGGGGCAGATACGCAGTATTTT.

This clonotype has just a few counts. The chain carries TRBV4-1 and TRBJ2-5; 9 nucleotides agree with TRBD2. The CDR3 spans 18 residues. Germline trimming cut 0 bases from V and 5 bases from J; bases unmatched to any gene: 13. Germline-derived CDR1 and CDR2 are MGHRA and YSYEKL. CDR3 nucleotide sequence: TGCGCCAGCAGCCAAGATCAGTCTAGCGGGGCCCCCGGGGAGACCCAGTACTTC. It is translated as CASSQDQSSGAPGETQYF.

The chain recombines TRBV6-6 with TRBJ1-5; no reliable D call. The germline CDR1 and CDR2 sequences are MNHNY and SVGAGI (reference sequence). This CDR3 comprises 15 residues. V was clipped by 6 bases and J by 1 base, with 13 bases between them. For the CDR3, the DNA is TGTGCCAGCAGCCTGGATGTTGGAAGCAATCAGCCCCAGCATTTT. This encodes CASSLDVGSNQPQHF.

This clonotype was picked up a small number of times. The chain has TRBV5-6 and TRBJ2-1, with a tentative D call TRBD2 (7 bases). This CDR3 has 12 amino acids. V was clipped by 1 base and J by 14 bases, with 13 bases between them. Germline lookup yields CDR1 SGHDT and CDR2 YYEEEE. CDR3 protein: CASSLWGGGEFF. CDR3 bases: TGTGCCAGCAGCTTGTGGGGCGGGGGCGAGTTCTTC.

There are a few counts of this clonotype. The chain couples TRBV6-5 to TRBJ1-6; 9 bases are a match to TRBD1. Germline V gene lookup returns CDR1 MNHEY and CDR2 SVGAGI. This CDR3 spans 15 amino acids. V was pared by 4 bases and J by 5 bases, with 3 bases of the junction left unmatched. The CDR3, as DNA: TGTGCCAGCAGTTTCCGGACAGGGGATAATTCACCCCTCCACTTT. Amino acid sequence: CASSFRTGDNSPLHF.

The chain combines TRBV15 with TRBJ1-5; D not resolved. Germline V gives CDR1 LNHNV, CDR2 YYDKDF (reference sequence). Trimming stripped 7 bases from V and 7 bases from J, with 5 bases between. CDR3 length: 10 amino acids. This CDR3 reads CATIQQPQHF. CDR3 DNA: TGTGCCACCATACAGCAGCCCCAGCATTTT.

The chain links TRBV7-9 to TRBJ2-7; 8 bases line up with TRBD1. The CDR3 contains 15 residues. Trimming removed 5 bases from V and 0 bases from J; junction bases left unmatched: 6. The germline gives CDR1 SEHNR, CDR2 FQNEAQ (reference sequence). This CDR3 is CASSGDRGNSYEQYF. Written as DNA, the CDR3 is TGTGCCAGCAGCGGCGACAGGGGAAACTCCTACGAGCAGTACTTC.

V gene TRBV4-2 combines with J gene TRBJ1-6; D is uncertain. The germline V and J ends were trimmed by 0 bases and 8 bases, with 11 bases remaining between them. This CDR3 has 15 residues. In germline, CDR1 is LGHNA, CDR2 YNFKEQ. CDR3: CASSQDYVSYSPLHF. For the CDR3, the DNA is TGTGCCAGCAGCCAAGATTACGTGAGTTATTCACCCCTCCACTTT.

The chain combines TRBV2 with TRBJ2-3; 10 nucleotides match TRBD2. CDR1 SNHLY and CDR2 FYNNEI come from the germline V gene. The trim removed 6 bases at V and 1 base at J, leaving 10 bases unmatched. This CDR3 region has 17 residues. The CDR3 DNA reads as TGTGCCAGCAGCGGCCGGATTACTAGCGGGGGCACAGATACGCAGTATTTT. Protein sequence: CASSGRITSGGTDTQYF.

This clonotype showed up just a few times. The chain carries TRBV6-1 and TRBJ2-6; D remains unclear. CDR1 MNHNS and CDR2 SASEGT come from the germline V gene. Trimming took 8 bases from V and 0 from J, leaving 5 bases between them. This CDR3 region has 13 residues. CDR3 amino acids: CASHLSGANVLTF. The CDR3 bases are TGTGCCAGCCATCTCTCTGGGGCCAACGTCCTGACTTTC.

There are many counts of this clonotype. The chain employs TRBV20-1 and TRBJ1-2; D gene ambiguous. The V end was cut by 6 bases, the J end by 6 bases, with 17 bases between. Germline CDR1 DFQATT, CDR2 SNEGSKA (reference sequence). This CDR3 has 13 amino acids. In DNA, the CDR3 is TGCAGTGCCCTGATGGGGAGGACGGATGGCTACACCTTC. It translates to CSALMGRTDGYTF.

This clonotype turned up a few times. This rearrangement joins TRBV6-2 or TRBV6-3 to TRBJ2-4; 7 bases map to TRBD2. Germline V CDR1 and CDR2: MNHEY, SVGEGT. There are 17 residues in the CDR3. The V and J ends lost 6 bases and 5 bases, in that order; junction bases with no gene match: 16. The DNA for the CDR3 is TGTGCCAGCAGGAGGAGACTAGCCCATAAGGTAGAAAACATTCAGTACTTC. It translates to CASRRRLAHKVENIQYF.

The chain joins TRBV6-5 to TRBJ1-2; D unclear. Germline values: CDR1 MNHEY, CDR2 SVGAGI. Trimming removed 2 bases from V and 8 bases from J, with 12 bases in between. CDR3 size: 13 residues. In DNA, the CDR3 is TGTGCCAGCAGTTACCCAGATGAACGCGGCTACACCTTC. Its translation is CASSYPDERGYTF.

This clonotype was counted a few times. This sequence joins TRBV9 and TRBJ2-3; D is possibly TRBD1 (6 bases). Germline V gives CDR1 SGDLS, CDR2 YYNGEE. Trimming shortened V by 0 bases and J by 4 bases, and 15 bases separated the two germline ends. This CDR3 region has 16 residues. CDR3 amino acids: CASSVVGGNNADTQYF. DNA for the CDR3: TGTGCCAGCAGCGTAGTAGGGGGTAATAATGCAGATACGCAGTATTTT.

The chain carries TRBV10-1 and TRBJ2-5; D possibly corresponds to TRBD1 (6 bases). Germline CDR1 WNHNN, CDR2 SYGVQD (reference sequence). Deletions cut 11 bases from V and 7 bases from J, with 11 bases between. The CDR3 extends over 10 amino acids. CDR3 loop: CAPGAGTQYF. CDR3 DNA sequence: TGCGCCCCAGGGGCTGGGACCCAGTACTTC.

The sample holds a few counts of this clonotype. The gene calls are TRBV4-3 and TRBJ1-2; TRBD1 agrees at 9 bases. Germline assignment: CDR1 LGHNA and CDR2 YSLEER. This CDR3 has 15 amino acids. The trim removed 2 bases at V and 8 bases at J, leaving 9 bases unmatched. CDR3 in DNA: TGCGCCAGCAGCCAAAGGGGACAGGGACACGCAGGCTACACCTTC. This encodes CASSQRGQGHAGYTF.

This clonotype was seen more than once but under ten times. This chain links TRBV5-1 with TRBJ2-3; tentative D call: TRBD1 (6 bases). Germline lookup yields CDR1 SGHRS and CDR2 YFSETQ. Trimming shortened V by 3 bases and J by 6 bases, and 14 bases separated the two germline ends. The CDR3 totals 14 residues. This CDR3 is CASSSADRSDTQYF. In DNA form, the CDR3 reads TGCGCCAGCAGCTCAGCCGACAGGTCTGATACGCAGTATTTT.

The V and J genes are TRBV6-6 and TRBJ2-1; TRBD2 matches at 15 bases. This CDR3 has 16 residues. The germline V gene encodes CDR1 MNHNY and CDR2 SVGAGI (reference sequence). The junction had 8 bases not matched to a gene; V was cut back by 4 bases and J by 10 bases. The CDR3 protein is CASSSDGTSGGLEQFF. The CDR3 DNA sequence: TGTGCCAGCAGTTCCGACGGGACTAGCGGGGGGCTCGAGCAGTTCTTC.

This clonotype was seen many times. The chain employs TRBV7-8 and TRBJ2-2; no clear D. The germline V and J ends were trimmed by 6 bases and 5 bases, with 4 bases remaining between them. Germline CDR1 SGHVS, CDR2 FQNEAQ. The length of the CDR3 is 11 residues. This chain's CDR3 is CASRETGELFF. Here the CDR3 DNA reads TGTGCCAGCAGGGAGACCGGGGAGCTGTTTTTT.

The genes are TRBV29-1 and TRBJ1-5; no clear D. Trimming removed 4 bases from V and 0 bases from J, with 10 bases in between. This CDR3 contains 14 residues. Germline CDR1 is SQVTM and CDR2 is ANQGSEA. Here the CDR3 reads CSVAGLDSNQPQHF. The CDR3 DNA is TGCAGCGTTGCGGGCCTTGATAGCAATCAGCCCCAGCATTTT.

This clonotype occurred a few times. The chain recombines TRBV5-1 with TRBJ1-6; D uncertain. The CDR3 extends over 17 amino acids. In germline, CDR1 is SGHRS, CDR2 YFSETQ. V dropped 2 bases and J dropped 7 bases, with 19 bases sitting between them. CDR3 bases: TGCGCCAGCAGCTTACGAAGCCCAGTGGGTAACAATTCACCCCTCCACTTT. Translated, it gives CASSLRSPVGNNSPLHF.

This clonotype was counted between two and nine times. The chain recombines TRBV7-9 with TRBJ1-2; D call uncertain. Per germline, CDR1 SEHNR and CDR2 FQNEAQ (reference sequence). CDR3 length: 14 residues. Trimming took 7 bases from V and 1 from J, leaving 13 bases between them. CDR3 protein: CASTRTEVNYGYTF. CDR3 nucleotides: TGTGCCAGCACCCGGACGGAGGTTAACTATGGCTACACCTTC. Full variable domain (outside the CDR3, taken from reference TRBV7-9 and TRBJ1-2): DTGVSQNPRHKITKRGQNVTFRCDPISEHNRLYWYRQTLGQGPEFLTYFQNEAQLEKSRLLSDRFSAERPKGSFSTLEIQRTEQGDSAMYLCASTRTEVNYGYTFGSGTRLTVV.

The chain couples TRBV6-2 or TRBV6-3 to TRBJ2-1; D uncertain. Trimming took off 4 bases at V and 2 bases at J, with 12 bases between the two ends. Germline CDR1 MNHEY, CDR2 SVGEGT. This CDR3 comprises 15 residues. The CDR3 DNA reads TGTGCCAGCAGTTCCGGGCCCCGCCCCTACAATGAGCAGTTCTTC. It is translated as CASSSGPRPYNEQFF.

This clonotype occurred a few times. This rearrangement joins TRBV6-5 to TRBJ2-2; 7 positions match TRBD2. The CDR3 has 15 residues. The ends lost 2 bases at V and 4 bases at J; junction bases unmatched: 4. The germline V gene encodes CDR1 MNHEY and CDR2 SVGAGI. The CDR3 nucleotides read TGTGCCAGCAGTTACGGACTAGGGATCACCGGGGAGCTGTTTTTT. It codes for CASSYGLGITGELFF.

There are many counts of this clonotype. J is TRBJ2-1 and V is TRBV12-3 or TRBV12-4; D perhaps matches TRBD2 (6 bases). This CDR3 is built from 17 residues. The germline V and J ends were trimmed by 7 bases and 0 bases, with 19 bases remaining between them. This CDR3 is CASNQGAGVSSYNEQFF. CDR3 coding DNA: TGTGCCAGCAACCAAGGAGCGGGCGTAAGCTCCTACAATGAGCAGTTCTTC.

The gene calls are TRBV7-3 and TRBJ2-3; D gene unclear. The CDR3 spans 15 residues. CDR1 is SGHTA, CDR2 FQGTGA, per germline. The germline V and J ends were trimmed by 2 bases and 0 bases, with 9 bases remaining between them. The chain's CDR3 is CASSLFGVSTDTQYF. The CDR3 DNA sequence: TGTGCCAGCAGCTTATTTGGCGTAAGCACAGATACGCAGTATTTT.

This clonotype was observed a handful of times. V usage is TRBV2 and J usage is TRBJ1-3, with D hard to call. There are 15 residues in the CDR3. Per the germline V gene, CDR1 is SNHLY and CDR2 is FYNNEI. V was clipped by 3 bases and J by 1 base, with 10 bases between them. The CDR3 spells CASSDGAWSGNTIYF. Here the CDR3 DNA reads TGTGCCAGCAGTGACGGTGCCTGGTCTGGAAACACCATATATTTT. Full variable domain (missing parts from reference TRBV2 and TRBJ1-3): EPEVTQTPSHQVTQMGQEVILRCVPISNHLYFYWYRQILGQKVEFLVSFYNNEISEKSEIFDDQFSVERPDGSNFTLKIRSTKLEDSAMYFCASSDGAWSGNTIYFGEGSWLTVV.